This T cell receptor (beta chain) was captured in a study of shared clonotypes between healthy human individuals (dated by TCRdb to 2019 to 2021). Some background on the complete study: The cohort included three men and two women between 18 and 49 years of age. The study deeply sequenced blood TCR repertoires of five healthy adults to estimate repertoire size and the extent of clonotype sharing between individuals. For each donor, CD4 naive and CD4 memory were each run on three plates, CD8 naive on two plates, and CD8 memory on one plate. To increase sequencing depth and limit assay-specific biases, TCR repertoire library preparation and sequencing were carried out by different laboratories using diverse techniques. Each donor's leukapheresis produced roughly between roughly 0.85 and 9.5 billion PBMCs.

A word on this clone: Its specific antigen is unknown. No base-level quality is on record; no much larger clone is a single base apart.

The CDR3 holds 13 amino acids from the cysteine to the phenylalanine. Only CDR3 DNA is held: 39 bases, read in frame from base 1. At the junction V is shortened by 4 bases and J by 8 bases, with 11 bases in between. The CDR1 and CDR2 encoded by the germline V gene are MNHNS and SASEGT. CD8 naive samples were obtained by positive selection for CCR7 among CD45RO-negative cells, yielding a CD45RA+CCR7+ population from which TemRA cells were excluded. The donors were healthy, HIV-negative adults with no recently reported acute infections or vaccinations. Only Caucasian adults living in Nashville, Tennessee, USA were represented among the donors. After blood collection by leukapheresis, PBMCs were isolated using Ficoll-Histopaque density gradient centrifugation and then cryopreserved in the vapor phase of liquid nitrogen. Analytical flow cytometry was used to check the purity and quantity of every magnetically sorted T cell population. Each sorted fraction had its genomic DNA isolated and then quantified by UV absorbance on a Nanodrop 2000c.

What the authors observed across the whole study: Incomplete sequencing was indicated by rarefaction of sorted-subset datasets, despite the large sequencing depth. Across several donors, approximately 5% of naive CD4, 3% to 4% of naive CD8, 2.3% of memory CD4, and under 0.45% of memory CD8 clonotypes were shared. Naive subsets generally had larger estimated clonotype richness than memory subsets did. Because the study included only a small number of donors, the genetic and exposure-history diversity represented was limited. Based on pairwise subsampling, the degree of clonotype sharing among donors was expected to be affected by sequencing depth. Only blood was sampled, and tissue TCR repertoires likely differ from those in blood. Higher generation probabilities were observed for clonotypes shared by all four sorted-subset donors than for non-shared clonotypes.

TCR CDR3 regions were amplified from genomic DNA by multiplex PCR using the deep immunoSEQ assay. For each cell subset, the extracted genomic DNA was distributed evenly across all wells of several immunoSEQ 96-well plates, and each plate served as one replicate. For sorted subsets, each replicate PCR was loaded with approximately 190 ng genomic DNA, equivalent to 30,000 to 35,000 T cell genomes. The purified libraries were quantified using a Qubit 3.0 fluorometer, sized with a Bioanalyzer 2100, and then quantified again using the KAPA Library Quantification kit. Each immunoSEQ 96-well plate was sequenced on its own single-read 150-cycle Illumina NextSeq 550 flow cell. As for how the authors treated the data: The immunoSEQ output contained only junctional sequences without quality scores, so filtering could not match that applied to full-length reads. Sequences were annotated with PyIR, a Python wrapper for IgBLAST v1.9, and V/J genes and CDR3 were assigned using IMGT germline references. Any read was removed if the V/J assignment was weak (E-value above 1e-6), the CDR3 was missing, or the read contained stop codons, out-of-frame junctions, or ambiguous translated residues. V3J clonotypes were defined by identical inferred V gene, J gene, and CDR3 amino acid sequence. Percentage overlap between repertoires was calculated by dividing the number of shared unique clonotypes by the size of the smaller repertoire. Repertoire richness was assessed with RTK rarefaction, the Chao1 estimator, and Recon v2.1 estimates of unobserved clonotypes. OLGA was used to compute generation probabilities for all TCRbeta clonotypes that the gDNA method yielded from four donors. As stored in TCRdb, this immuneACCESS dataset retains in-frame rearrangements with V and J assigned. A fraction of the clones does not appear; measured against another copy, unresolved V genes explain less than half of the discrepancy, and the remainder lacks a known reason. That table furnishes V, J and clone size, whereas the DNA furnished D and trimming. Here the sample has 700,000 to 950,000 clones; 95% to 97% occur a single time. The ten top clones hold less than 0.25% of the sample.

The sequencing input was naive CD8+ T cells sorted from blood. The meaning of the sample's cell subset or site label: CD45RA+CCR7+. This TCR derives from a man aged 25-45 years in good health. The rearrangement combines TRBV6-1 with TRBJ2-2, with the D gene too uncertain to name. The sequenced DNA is TGTGCCAGCAGTGGGGCTGGTAGAGGGGAGCTGTTTTTT. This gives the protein CASSGAGRGELFF.